These T cell receptor beta chains were read from a single sample in a study of blood T cell repertoires in COVID-19. Assay: immunoSEQ multiplex PCR; the TCRdb copy retains only in-frame clones and omits some. The sample gives about 260,000 clones, approximately 92% of which show up once; 2.6% is in the top ten. Material for sequencing was peripheral blood. The receptors shown here come from a person under 35 with COVID-19, enrolled during active disease. CDR3s include the opening cysteine and the closing phenylalanine or tryptophan. The D gene is left open where the match is weak. Rows give clone size only sometimes, using once, few, many, or a class for an expanded clone.

-	-	TRBV10-3	TRBJ2-5	CAISESSGRETQYF	TGTGCCATCAGTGAGTCTTCGGGGAGGGAGACCCAGTACTTC
-	TRBD1	TRBV4-3	TRBJ2-5	CASSQQTGQETQYF	TGCGCCAGCAGCCAACAGACAGGGCAAGAGACCCAGTACTTC
-	TRBD1	TRBV18	TRBJ1-4	CASSPPSWTGGLVTNEKLFF	TGTGCCAGCTCACCACCTAGCTGGACAGGGGGCCTCGTGACTAATGAAAAACTGTTTTTT
-	-	TRBV2	TRBJ2-7	CASKTQRSIYEQYF	TGTGCCAGCAAGACGCAGCGGTCCATCTACGAGCAGTACTTC
-	-	TRBV2	TRBJ2-5	CASSEYETQYF	TGTGCCAGCAGTGAGTATGAGACCCAGTACTTC
once	TRBD1	TRBV5-8	TRBJ2-5	CASSLGLTGEETQYF	TGTGCCAGCAGCCTAGGGTTGACAGGGGAAGAGACCCAGTACTTC
-	TRBD2	TRBV4-3	TRBJ2-3	CASRLAGDADTQYF	TGCGCCAGCAGACTAGCGGGAGACGCAGATACGCAGTATTTT
-	-	TRBV18	TRBJ1-5	CASSREINQPQHF	TGTGCCAGCTCACGGGAGATCAATCAGCCCCAGCATTTT
few	-	TRBV6-2/TRBV6-3	TRBJ2-5	CASSYSRITGETQYF	TGTGCCAGCAGTTACTCGAGGATCACTGGGGAGACCCAGTACTTC
-	-	TRBV3-1/TRBV3-2	TRBJ2-3	CASSQGERERKYF	TGTGCCAGCAGCCAAGGGGAGCGCGAAAGGAAGTATTTT
-	-	TRBV5-6	TRBJ1-6	CASSFGGSPSPLHF	TGTGCCAGCAGCTTTGGAGGGTCCCCTTCACCCCTCCACTTT
-	TRBD2	TRBV7-8	TRBJ2-1	CASRYWTSGVYNEQFF	TGTGCCAGCAGATACTGGACTAGCGGAGTGTACAATGAGCAGTTCTTC